Listed below are T cell receptor beta chains from one sample, sequenced in a study of shared clonotypes between healthy human individuals. Data came from immunoSEQ multiplex PCR; TCRdb stores just in-frame clones and leaves some out. The sample yields about 510,000 clones, 70% to 80% seen once. Material: PBMCs. Every receptor here comes from a woman aged 40-49 years in good health. Some clones in this sample may be carry-over from other donors' samples. Both conserved end residues are part of each CDR3. A D gene is named only where the DNA matches it firmly. Clone sizes are given selectively: once, few, many, or a class where the clone is expanded.

V gene: TRBV5-1; J gene: TRBJ2-7; D gene: .; clone size: .; CDR3 protein: CASSLGGVNEQYF; CDR3 DNA: TGCGCCAGCAGCTTGGGTGGGGTGAACGAGCAGTACTTC
V gene: TRBV28; J gene: TRBJ1-3; D gene: TRBD1; clone size: once; CDR3 protein: CASSVYRGSGNTIYF; CDR3 DNA: TGTGCCAGCAGTGTCTACAGGGGCTCTGGAAACACCATATATTTT
V gene: TRBV11-2; J gene: TRBJ2-3; D gene: .; clone size: .; CDR3 protein: CASSQTGTDTQYF; CDR3 DNA: TGTGCCAGCAGCCAGACAGGCACAGATACGCAGTATTTT
V gene: TRBV6-1; J gene: TRBJ2-7; D gene: .; clone size: .; CDR3 protein: CATQTGLLSYEQYF; CDR3 DNA: TGTGCCACCCAAACCGGGCTACTCTCCTACGAGCAGTACTTC
V gene: TRBV5-1; J gene: TRBJ1-4; D gene: TRBD1; clone size: .; CDR3 protein: CASSSTGSGEKLFF; CDR3 DNA: TGCGCCAGCAGTTCGACAGGGTCGGGTGAAAAACTGTTTTTT
V gene: TRBV27; J gene: TRBJ1-5; D gene: TRBD1; clone size: .; CDR3 protein: CASSLNRGRNQPQHF; CDR3 DNA: TGTGCCAGCAGTTTAAACAGGGGCCGGAATCAGCCCCAGCATTTT
V gene: TRBV14; J gene: TRBJ2-7; D gene: TRBD2; clone size: .; CDR3 protein: CASSQGLAGSYEQYF; CDR3 DNA: TGTGCCAGCAGCCAAGGGCTAGCGGGTTCCTACGAGCAGTACTTC
V gene: TRBV28; J gene: TRBJ2-7; D gene: .; clone size: once; CDR3 protein: CASSQDISGQYF; CDR3 DNA: TGTGCCAGCAGCCAGGACATCTCTGGGCAGTACTTC
V gene: TRBV19; J gene: TRBJ1-1; D gene: .; clone size: once; CDR3 protein: CASTRRGGGAEAFF; CDR3 DNA: TGTGCCAGTACCCGCAGGGGTGGCGGAGCTGAAGCTTTCTTT
V gene: TRBV27; J gene: TRBJ1-1; D gene: .; clone size: .; CDR3 protein: CASSLRQAWGEAFF; CDR3 DNA: TGTGCCAGCAGTTTAAGACAGGCATGGGGGGAAGCTTTCTTT
V gene: TRBV5-1; J gene: TRBJ2-7; D gene: TRBD1; clone size: .; CDR3 protein: CASSLGEHRGLEQYF; CDR3 DNA: TGCGCCAGCAGCTTGGGGGAACACAGGGGGCTCGAGCAGTACTTC
V gene: TRBV28; J gene: TRBJ1-2; D gene: TRBD1; clone size: .; CDR3 protein: CASSLSVQGDGYTF; CDR3 DNA: TGTGCCAGCAGTTTATCCGTACAGGGGGATGGCTACACCTTC
V gene: TRBV9; J gene: TRBJ2-7; D gene: TRBD2; clone size: .; CDR3 protein: CASSVVAGDYYEQYF; CDR3 DNA: TGTGCCAGCAGCGTAGTAGCGGGAGATTACTACGAGCAGTACTTC
V gene: TRBV10-3; J gene: TRBJ1-5; D gene: TRBD1; clone size: .; CDR3 protein: CAIGQGRGSDQPQHF; CDR3 DNA: TGTGCCATAGGACAGGGTCGGGGATCGGATCAGCCCCAGCATTTT
V gene: TRBV9; J gene: TRBJ2-1; D gene: .; clone size: many; CDR3 protein: CASSVVPGAGDEQFF; CDR3 DNA: TGTGCCAGCAGCGTAGTGCCTGGGGCTGGCGATGAGCAGTTCTTC
V gene: TRBV6-1; J gene: TRBJ1-2; D gene: TRBD1; clone size: once; CDR3 protein: CASRWTGGDYGYTF; CDR3 DNA: TGTGCCAGCAGATGGACAGGGGGTGACTATGGCTACACCTTC
V gene: TRBV27; J gene: TRBJ2-3; D gene: .; clone size: .; CDR3 protein: CASSIQGTDTQYF; CDR3 DNA: TGTGCCAGCAGTATCCAGGGCACAGATACGCAGTATTTT
V gene: TRBV5-8; J gene: TRBJ2-7; D gene: .; clone size: .; CDR3 protein: CASSLAGGPYEQYF; CDR3 DNA: TGTGCCAGCAGCTTGGCCGGGGGCCCCTACGAGCAGTACTTC
V gene: TRBV19; J gene: TRBJ1-1; D gene: .; clone size: .; CDR3 protein: CASTRTDANTEAFF; CDR3 DNA: TGTGCCAGTACGAGGACAGACGCGAACACTGAAGCTTTCTTT
V gene: TRBV10-3; J gene: TRBJ1-1; D gene: TRBD1; clone size: .; CDR3 protein: CAISDGQGFAEAFF; CDR3 DNA: TGTGCCATCAGTGACGGACAGGGTTTCGCTGAAGCTTTCTTT
V gene: TRBV7-8; J gene: TRBJ2-3; D gene: TRBD2; clone size: few; CDR3 protein: CASSLARLAGGSTDTQYF; CDR3 DNA: TGTGCCAGCAGCTTAGCGCGACTAGCGGGAGGCTCCACAGATACGCAGTATTTT
V gene: TRBV28; J gene: TRBJ1-3; D gene: .; clone size: .; CDR3 protein: CASVGGGYSGNTIYF; CDR3 DNA: TGTGCCAGCGTAGGGGGGGGGTACTCTGGAAACACCATATATTTT
V gene: TRBV15; J gene: TRBJ1-1; D gene: .; clone size: .; CDR3 protein: CATSRERGVNTEAFF; CDR3 DNA: TGTGCCACCAGCAGAGAACGGGGGGTGAACACTGAAGCTTTCTTT
V gene: TRBV7-9; J gene: TRBJ1-6; D gene: .; clone size: .; CDR3 protein: CASSLANNSPLHF; CDR3 DNA: TGTGCCAGCAGCTTAGCCAATAATTCACCCCTCCACTTT
V gene: TRBV27; J gene: TRBJ2-3; D gene: .; clone size: .; CDR3 protein: CASSYQRYTDTQYF; CDR3 DNA: TGTGCCAGCAGTTACCAGCGTTACACAGATACGCAGTATTTT
V gene: TRBV25-1; J gene: TRBJ1-1; D gene: .; clone size: .; CDR3 protein: CASSESWGDLTNTEAFF; CDR3 DNA: TGTGCCAGCAGTGAATCCTGGGGGGACCTAACCAACACTGAAGCTTTCTTT
V gene: TRBV4-2; J gene: TRBJ2-7; D gene: .; clone size: .; CDR3 protein: CASSQVGGAGEDYEQYF; CDR3 DNA: TGTGCCAGCAGCCAAGTGGGGGGAGCGGGTGAGGATTACGAGCAGTACTTC
V gene: TRBV6-1; J gene: TRBJ1-5; D gene: .; clone size: .; CDR3 protein: CASSEAGHSNQPQHF; CDR3 DNA: TGTGCCAGCAGTGAAGCGGGACATTCCAATCAGCCCCAGCATTTT
V gene: TRBV28; J gene: TRBJ2-7; D gene: TRBD1; clone size: .; CDR3 protein: CASRIGTGYGKEQYF; CDR3 DNA: TGTGCCAGCAGGATCGGGACAGGGTATGGTAAAGAGCAGTACTTC
V gene: TRBV10-3; J gene: TRBJ2-7; D gene: .; clone size: .; CDR3 protein: CAISESTEGYEQYF; CDR3 DNA: TGTGCCATCAGTGAGTCCACTGAGGGGTACGAGCAGTACTTC
V gene: TRBV18; J gene: TRBJ2-3; D gene: .; clone size: .; CDR3 protein: CASSPTPRGLTDTQYF; CDR3 DNA: TGTGCCAGCTCTCCGACACCCCGGGGCCTCACAGATACGCAGTATTTT
V gene: TRBV2; J gene: TRBJ2-5; D gene: .; clone size: .; CDR3 protein: CASTEVRQETQYF; CDR3 DNA: TGTGCCAGCACTGAGGTGCGACAAGAGACCCAGTACTTC
V gene: TRBV7-3; J gene: TRBJ2-2; D gene: .; clone size: .; CDR3 protein: CASSPLVSTGELFF; CDR3 DNA: TGTGCCAGCAGCCCTTTAGTGTCCACCGGGGAGCTGTTTTTT
V gene: TRBV5-1; J gene: TRBJ1-2; D gene: TRBD1; clone size: .; CDR3 protein: CASSWPGTDGYTF; CDR3 DNA: TGCGCCAGCAGCTGGCCCGGGACAGATGGCTACACCTTC
V gene: TRBV2; J gene: TRBJ2-3; D gene: .; clone size: .; CDR3 protein: CASNTGTSETQYF; CDR3 DNA: TGTGCCAGCAATACAGGGACCTCCGAAACGCAGTATTTT
V gene: TRBV5-1; J gene: TRBJ2-7; D gene: .; clone size: .; CDR3 protein: CASSFTGTASYEQYF; CDR3 DNA: TGCGCCAGCAGCTTCACCGGGACGGCCTCCTACGAGCAGTACTTC
V gene: TRBV11-3; J gene: TRBJ2-2; D gene: .; clone size: .; CDR3 protein: CASSLEGVSGELFF; CDR3 DNA: TGTGCCAGCAGCTTGGAGGGTGTTAGCGGGGAGCTGTTTTTT
V gene: TRBV7-9; J gene: TRBJ2-6; D gene: .; clone size: .; CDR3 protein: CASSSTSPSGANVLTF; CDR3 DNA: TGTGCCAGCAGCTCTACCTCTCCCTCTGGGGCCAACGTCCTGACTTTC
V gene: TRBV25-1; J gene: TRBJ2-3; D gene: .; clone size: .; CDR3 protein: CASSESLDTQYF; CDR3 DNA: TGTGCCAGCAGTGAATCGTTAGATACGCAGTATTTT
V gene: TRBV7-9; J gene: TRBJ2-7; D gene: TRBD1; clone size: .; CDR3 protein: CASSSGTGISYEQYF; CDR3 DNA: TGTGCCAGCAGCTCTGGGACAGGGATTTCCTACGAGCAGTACTTC
V gene: TRBV18; J gene: TRBJ2-3; D gene: .; clone size: once; CDR3 protein: CASSPGTPPDTQYF; CDR3 DNA: TGTGCCAGCTCACCGGGGACACCTCCAGATACGCAGTATTTT
V gene: TRBV5-1; J gene: TRBJ2-7; D gene: TRBD1; clone size: .; CDR3 protein: CASSWDSGEQYF; CDR3 DNA: TGCGCCAGCAGCTGGGACAGTGGCGAGCAGTACTTC
V gene: TRBV7-9; J gene: TRBJ1-5; D gene: .; clone size: .; CDR3 protein: CASSLEGGNQPQHF; CDR3 DNA: TGTGCCAGCAGCTTAGAGGGCGGCAATCAGCCCCAGCATTTT
V gene: TRBV5-1; J gene: TRBJ2-7; D gene: TRBD1; clone size: .; CDR3 protein: CASSFDRAGDEQYF; CDR3 DNA: TGCGCCAGCAGCTTTGACAGGGCCGGCGACGAGCAGTACTTC
V gene: TRBV19; J gene: TRBJ2-7; D gene: .; clone size: .; CDR3 protein: CASSIGRGPSSYEQYF; CDR3 DNA: TGTGCCAGTAGTATAGGTAGGGGCCCTAGCTCCTACGAGCAGTACTTC
V gene: TRBV28; J gene: TRBJ1-1; D gene: TRBD1; clone size: many; CDR3 protein: CASPPRDRGLNTEAFF; CDR3 DNA: TGTGCCAGCCCACCCAGGGACAGGGGTCTTAACACTGAAGCTTTCTTT
V gene: TRBV10-3; J gene: TRBJ2-1; D gene: TRBD2; clone size: .; CDR3 protein: CAISNGAGSNEQFF; CDR3 DNA: TGTGCCATCAGTAATGGAGCGGGAAGTAATGAGCAGTTCTTC
V gene: TRBV7-3; J gene: TRBJ2-1; D gene: TRBD1; clone size: .; CDR3 protein: CASSQGQGTNEQFF; CDR3 DNA: TGTGCCAGCAGCCAGGGACAGGGTACCAATGAGCAGTTCTTC